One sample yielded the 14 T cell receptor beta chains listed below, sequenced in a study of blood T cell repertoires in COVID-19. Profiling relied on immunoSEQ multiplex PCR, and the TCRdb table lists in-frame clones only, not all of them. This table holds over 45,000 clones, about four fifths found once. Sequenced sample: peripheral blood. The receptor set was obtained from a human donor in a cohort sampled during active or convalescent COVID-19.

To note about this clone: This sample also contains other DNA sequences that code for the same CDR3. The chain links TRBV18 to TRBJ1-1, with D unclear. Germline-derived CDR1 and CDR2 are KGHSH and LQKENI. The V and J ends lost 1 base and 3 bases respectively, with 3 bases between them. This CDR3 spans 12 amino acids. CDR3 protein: CASSPRDTEAFF. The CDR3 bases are TGTGCCAGCTCACCACGAGACACTGAAGCTTTCTTT.

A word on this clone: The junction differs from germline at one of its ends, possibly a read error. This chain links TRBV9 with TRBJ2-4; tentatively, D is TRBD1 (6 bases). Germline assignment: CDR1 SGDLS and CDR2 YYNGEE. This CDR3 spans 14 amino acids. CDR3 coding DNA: TGTGCCAGCAGCGTAGGGACAGCCGAAAACATTCAGTACTTC. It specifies CASSVGTAENIQYF.

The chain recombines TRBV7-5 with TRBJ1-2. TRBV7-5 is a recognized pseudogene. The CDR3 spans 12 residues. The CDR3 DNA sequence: TGTGCCAGAAGCTTTTCCCCTAGTGGCTACACCTTC. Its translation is CARSFSPSGYTF.

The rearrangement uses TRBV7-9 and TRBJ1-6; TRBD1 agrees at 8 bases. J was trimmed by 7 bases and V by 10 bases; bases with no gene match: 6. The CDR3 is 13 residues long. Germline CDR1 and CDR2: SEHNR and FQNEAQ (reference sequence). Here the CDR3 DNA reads TGTGCCATAGACAGGGGTAGAAATTCACCCCTCCACTTT. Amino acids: CAIDRGRNSPLHF.

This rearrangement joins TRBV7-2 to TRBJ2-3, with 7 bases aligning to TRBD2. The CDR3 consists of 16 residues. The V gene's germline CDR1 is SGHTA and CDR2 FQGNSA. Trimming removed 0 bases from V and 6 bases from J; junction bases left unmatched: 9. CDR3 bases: TGTGCCAGCAGCTTAGCGCTTTACGGGGGGACGGATACGCAGTATTTT. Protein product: CASSLALYGGTDTQYF.

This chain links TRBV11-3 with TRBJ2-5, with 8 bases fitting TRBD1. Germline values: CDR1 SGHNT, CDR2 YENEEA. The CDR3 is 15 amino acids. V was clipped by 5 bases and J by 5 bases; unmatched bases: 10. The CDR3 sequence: CASSQDQGAGETQYF. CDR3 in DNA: TGTGCCAGCAGCCAAGACCAGGGGGCTGGGGAGACCCAGTACTTC.

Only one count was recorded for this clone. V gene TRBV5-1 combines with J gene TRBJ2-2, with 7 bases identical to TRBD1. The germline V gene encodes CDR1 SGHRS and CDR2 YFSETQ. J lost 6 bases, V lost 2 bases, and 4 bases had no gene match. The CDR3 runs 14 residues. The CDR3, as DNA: TGCGCCAGCAGCTTTCGGCAGGGGGCCGGGGAGCTGTTTTTT. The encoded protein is CASSFRQGAGELFF.

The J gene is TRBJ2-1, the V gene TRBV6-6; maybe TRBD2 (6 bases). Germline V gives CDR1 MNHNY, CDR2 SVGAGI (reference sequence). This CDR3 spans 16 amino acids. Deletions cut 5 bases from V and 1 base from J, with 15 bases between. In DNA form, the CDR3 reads TGTGCCAGCAGTCGACCTAGCGCGGGTTCCTACAATGAGCAGTTCTTC. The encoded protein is CASSRPSAGSYNEQFF.

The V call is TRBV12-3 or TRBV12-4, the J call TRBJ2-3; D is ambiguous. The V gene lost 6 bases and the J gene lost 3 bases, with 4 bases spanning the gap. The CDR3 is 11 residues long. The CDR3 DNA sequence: TGTGCCAGCAGCCGGACAGATACGCAGTATTTT. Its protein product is CASSRTDTQYF.

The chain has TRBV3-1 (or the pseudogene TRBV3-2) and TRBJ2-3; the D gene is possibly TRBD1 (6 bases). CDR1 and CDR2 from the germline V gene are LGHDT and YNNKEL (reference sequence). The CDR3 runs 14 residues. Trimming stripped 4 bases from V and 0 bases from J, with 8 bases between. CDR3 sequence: CASSRGPSTDTQYF. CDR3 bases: TGTGCCAGCAGCCGGGGGCCGAGCACAGATACGCAGTATTTT.

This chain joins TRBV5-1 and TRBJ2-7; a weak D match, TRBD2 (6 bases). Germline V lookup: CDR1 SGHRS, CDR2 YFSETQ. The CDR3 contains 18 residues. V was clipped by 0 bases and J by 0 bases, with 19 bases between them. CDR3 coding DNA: TGCGCCAGCAGCTTGGCACATAGCCCAAGCGGGTCCTCCTACGAGCAGTACTTC. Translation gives CASSLAHSPSGSSYEQYF.

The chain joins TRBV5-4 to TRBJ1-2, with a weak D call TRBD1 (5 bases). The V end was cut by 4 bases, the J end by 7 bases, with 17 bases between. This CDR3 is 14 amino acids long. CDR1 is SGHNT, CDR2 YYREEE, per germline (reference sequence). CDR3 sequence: CASSPQGTHGGYTF. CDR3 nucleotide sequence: TGTGCCAGCAGCCCTCAAGGGACTCACGGTGGCTACACCTTC.

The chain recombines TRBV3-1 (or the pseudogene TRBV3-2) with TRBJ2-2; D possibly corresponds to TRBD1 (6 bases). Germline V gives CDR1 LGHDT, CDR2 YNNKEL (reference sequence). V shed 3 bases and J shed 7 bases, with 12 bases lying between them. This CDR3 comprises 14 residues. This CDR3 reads CASSQLRGDGELFF. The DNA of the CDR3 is TGTGCCAGCAGCCAGCTCAGGGGCGACGGGGAGCTGTTTTTT.

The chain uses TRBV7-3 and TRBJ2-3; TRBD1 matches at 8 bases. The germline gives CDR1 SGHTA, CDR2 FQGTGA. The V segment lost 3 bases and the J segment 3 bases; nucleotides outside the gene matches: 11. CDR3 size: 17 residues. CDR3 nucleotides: TGTGCCAGCAGCTTTGTTAGCCAGGGGGCAGGGACAGATACGCAGTATTTT. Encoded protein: CASSFVSQGAGTDTQYF.